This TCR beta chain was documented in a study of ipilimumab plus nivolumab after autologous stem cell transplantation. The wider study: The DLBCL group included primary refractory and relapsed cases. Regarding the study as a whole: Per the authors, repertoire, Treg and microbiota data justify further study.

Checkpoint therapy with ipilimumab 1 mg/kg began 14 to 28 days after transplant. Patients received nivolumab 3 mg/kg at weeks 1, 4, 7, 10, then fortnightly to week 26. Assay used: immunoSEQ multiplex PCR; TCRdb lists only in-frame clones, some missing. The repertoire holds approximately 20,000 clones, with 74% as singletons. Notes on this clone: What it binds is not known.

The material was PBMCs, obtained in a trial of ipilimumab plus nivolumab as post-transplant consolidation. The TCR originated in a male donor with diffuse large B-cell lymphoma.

This CDR3 reads CASSEAGRDTGELFF. DNA for the CDR3: TGTGCCAGCAGTGAAGCCGGCAGAGACACCGGGGAGCTGTTTTTT. This rearrangement joins TRBV2 to TRBJ2-2; D ambiguous. The germline V gene has CDR1 SNHLY and CDR2 FYNNEI. This CDR3 contains 15 residues. V was shortened by 0 bases and J by 3 bases, with 8 bases between the two germline ends.